This is a list of T cell receptor beta chains from one sample in a study of shared T cell receptors in the human thymus. The method was immunoSEQ multiplex PCR; TCRdb's version includes in-frame clones alone and lacks a portion of them. The sample lists some 640,000 clones; roughly 86% were seen once. The sample was also linked to a second study, of human thymus T cells.

The sequenced material came from thymocytes. Receptor source: a boy less than two years old with a congenital heart defect. CDR3s include the opening cysteine and the closing phenylalanine or tryptophan. The D gene is left open where the match is weak. A clone size is listed for some rows: how often the clone was seen (once, few, many), or a class if it is expanded.

-,TRBV4-3,TRBJ2-7,TRBD1,CASSQGTGNEQYF,TGCGCCAGCAGCCAAGGGACAGGGAACGAGCAGTACTTC
-,TRBV25-1,TRBJ2-7,TRBD1,CASKQGSTYEQYF,TGTGCCAGCAAACAGGGGAGCACCTACGAGCAGTACTTC
-,TRBV6-5,TRBJ2-7,-,CASSYSSGSSGYEQYF,TGTGCCAGCAGTTACTCGAGTGGGAGCTCGGGATACGAGCAGTACTTC
-,TRBV2,TRBJ2-7,-,CASSDHAGTYEQYF,TGTGCCAGCAGTGATCACGCGGGGACCTACGAGCAGTACTTC
-,TRBV29-1,TRBJ2-7,-,CSVGGTGETYEQYF,TGCAGCGTCGGGGGGACAGGAGAGACCTACGAGCAGTACTTC
once,TRBV7-2,TRBJ2-5,TRBD1,CASSGTRGRRVETQYF,TGTGCCAGCAGCGGAACAAGGGGGCGCCGAGTAGAGACCCAGTACTTC
once,TRBV30,TRBJ2-1,TRBD1,CAWMDGTANSKPDNEQFF,TGTGCCTGGATGGATGGGACAGCAAACTCTAAACCGGACAATGAGCAGTTCTTC
-,TRBV5-6,TRBJ2-3,-,CASSLDGGFPDTQYF,TGTGCCAGCAGCTTAGACGGGGGATTCCCGGATACGCAGTATTTT
-,TRBV4-2,TRBJ1-2,-,CASSQRSSGPLGNYGYTF,TGTGCCAGCAGCCAAAGATCGTCAGGCCCGTTGGGCAACTATGGCTACACCTTC
-,TRBV10-3,TRBJ2-7,TRBD2,CAIREREASYEQYF,TGTGCCATCAGGGAGCGGGAGGCATCCTACGAGCAGTACTTC
-,TRBV30,TRBJ1-1,-,CAWSRGIHTEAFF,TGTGCCTGGAGTAGGGGTATACACACTGAAGCTTTCTTT
-,TRBV11-1,TRBJ2-7,TRBD1,CASSSHPGQGKHEQYF,TGTGCCAGCAGCTCACACCCGGGACAGGGAAAACACGAGCAGTACTTC
-,TRBV27,TRBJ2-1,TRBD2,CASSLNELAEQFF,TGTGCCAGCAGTTTAAACGAACTAGCGGAGCAGTTCTTC
-,TRBV28,TRBJ1-1,-,CATRHAQENTEAFF,TGTGCCACCCGTCATGCTCAGGAGAACACTGAAGCTTTCTTT
-,TRBV7-9,TRBJ1-2,-,CASSFLLEDYGYTF,TGTGCCAGCAGCTTCCTCCTGGAGGACTATGGCTACACCTTC
-,TRBV28,TRBJ2-7,TRBD2,CASSPRLAGFSSYEQYF,TGTGCCAGCAGTCCGAGACTAGCGGGTTTTAGCTCCTACGAGCAGTACTTC
few,TRBV15,TRBJ1-1,-,CATSRDTGLSVSTEAFF,TGTGCCACCAGCAGAGATACAGGGCTTTCTGTGTCCACTGAAGCTTTCTTT
-,TRBV11-2,TRBJ2-1,TRBD2,CASSSSRGTSGNDQFF,TGTGCCAGCAGCTCCTCGCGGGGGACTAGCGGGAACGATCAGTTCTTC
-,TRBV5-6,TRBJ2-3,TRBD1,CASSLARQGAADTQYF,TGTGCCAGCAGCTTGGCCCGACAGGGGGCGGCAGATACGCAGTATTTT
-,TRBV4-1,TRBJ2-7,TRBD2,CASSLGLAGVNEQYF,TGCGCCAGCAGCCTGGGACTAGCGGGAGTAAACGAGCAGTACTTC
-,TRBV9,TRBJ2-5,-,CASSVDSEAKTQYF,TGTGCCAGCAGCGTAGATTCTGAGGCTAAGACCCAGTACTTC
-,TRBV15,TRBJ2-5,-,CATSRDLGRVREETQYF,TGTGCCACCAGCAGAGATCTGGGGAGAGTTAGGGAGGAGACCCAGTACTTC
-,TRBV7-3,TRBJ1-6,TRBD1,CASSDRGSNSPLHF,TGTGCCAGCTCAGACAGGGGGAGTAATTCACCCCTCCACTTT
-,TRBV10-3,TRBJ2-1,-,CAISGGVEYNEQFF,TGTGCCATCAGTGGGGGGGTGGAATACAATGAGCAGTTCTTC
-,TRBV18,TRBJ2-5,-,CASSPSGVRVGETQYF,TGTGCCAGCTCACCCAGTGGGGTGAGGGTAGGGGAGACCCAGTACTTC
-,TRBV6-1,TRBJ1-5,TRBD1,CASNTGEISNQPQHF,TGTGCCAGCAATACAGGGGAGATAAGCAATCAGCCCCAGCATTTT
-,TRBV29-1,TRBJ2-1,TRBD2,CSLRLAGDNEQFF,TGCAGCCTAAGACTAGCGGGGGACAATGAGCAGTTCTTC
-,TRBV4-3,TRBJ1-4,-,CASSRSDRPKEKLFF,TGCGCCAGCAGCCGCTCGGACAGACCAAAGGAAAAACTGTTTTTT
-,TRBV27,TRBJ2-3,-,CASSLSRAASTDTQYF,TGTGCCAGCAGTTTATCGCGGGCAGCTAGCACAGATACGCAGTATTTT
-,TRBV2,TRBJ2-7,TRBD1,CASRTGSTYEQYF,TGTGCCAGCAGGACAGGGAGTACCTACGAGCAGTACTTC
-,TRBV7-9,TRBJ1-5,TRBD1,CASSPRGDSNQPQHF,TGTGCCAGCAGCCCCAGGGGGGATAGCAATCAGCCCCAGCATTTT
-,TRBV25-1,TRBJ2-7,-,CASSERYRDSYEQYF,TGTGCCAGCAGTGAAAGATACAGGGACTCCTACGAGCAGTACTTC
-,TRBV15,TRBJ2-2,-,CATSNPKGAGELFF,TGTGCCACCAGCAACCCGAAGGGGGCCGGGGAGCTGTTTTTT